This T cell receptor (beta chain) was found in a study of blood T cell repertoires in COVID-19. Overall study context: Samples representing acute and convalescent COVID-19 were sourced from the United States, Italy and Spain. Sample material is recorded as cDNA or gDNA derived from T cells, B-cell-depleted T cells, or PBMCs.

The CDR3 runs to 16 residues. The V gene end was trimmed by 5 bases and the J gene end by 2 bases; junction bases not matched to a gene: 10. Germline CDR1 is MDHEN and CDR2 is SYDVKM. Authors' data handling: By means of reference gene primer amplification, nucleated cell counts were estimated. Using immunoSEQ multiplex PCR, the repertoire was profiled, and TCRdb retains in-frame clones only, with some absent. V, J and clone size are taken as reported in that table, and D and trimming were inferred from the DNA itself. The data hold roughly 440,000 clones, with 88% observed a single time. Enrollment of patients from Seattle took place during active infection, with longitudinal follow-up.

The receptor was isolated from a woman in her forties or fifties with COVID-19, enrolled during active disease. The V gene is TRBV28, the J gene TRBJ2-3; 7 bases fit TRBD2. The sample was peripheral blood. CDR3 coding DNA: TGTGCCAGCAGTCCTGCCCCGGGGGGTATCACAGATACGCAGTATTTT. Translation gives CASSPAPGGITDTQYF.